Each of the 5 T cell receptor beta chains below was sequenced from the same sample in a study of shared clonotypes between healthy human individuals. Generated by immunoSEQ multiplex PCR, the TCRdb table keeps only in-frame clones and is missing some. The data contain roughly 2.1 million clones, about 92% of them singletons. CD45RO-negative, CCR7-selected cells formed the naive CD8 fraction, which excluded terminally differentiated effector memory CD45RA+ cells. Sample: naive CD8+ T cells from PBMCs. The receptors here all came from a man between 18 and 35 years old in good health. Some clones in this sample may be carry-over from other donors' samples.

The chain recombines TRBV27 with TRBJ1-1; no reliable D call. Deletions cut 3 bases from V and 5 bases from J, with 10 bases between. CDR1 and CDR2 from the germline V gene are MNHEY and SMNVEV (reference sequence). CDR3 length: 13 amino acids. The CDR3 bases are TGTGCCAGCAGTTTTAGCCAACTGACTGAAGCTTTCTTT. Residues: CASSFSQLTEAFF.

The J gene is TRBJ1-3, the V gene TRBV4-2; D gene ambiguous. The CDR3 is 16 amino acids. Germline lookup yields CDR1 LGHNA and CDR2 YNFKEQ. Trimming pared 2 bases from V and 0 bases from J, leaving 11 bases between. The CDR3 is CASSQSSSSSGNTIYF. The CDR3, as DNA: TGTGCCAGCAGCCAATCCTCTTCATCCTCTGGAAACACCATATATTTT.

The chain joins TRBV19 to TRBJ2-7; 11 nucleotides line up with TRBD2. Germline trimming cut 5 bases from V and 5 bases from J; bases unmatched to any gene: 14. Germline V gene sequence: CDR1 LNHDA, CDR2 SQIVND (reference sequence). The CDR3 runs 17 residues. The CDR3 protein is CASSLKVPSGRNDEQYF. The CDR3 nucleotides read TGTGCCAGTAGTCTAAAAGTCCCTAGCGGGAGGAACGACGAGCAGTACTTC.

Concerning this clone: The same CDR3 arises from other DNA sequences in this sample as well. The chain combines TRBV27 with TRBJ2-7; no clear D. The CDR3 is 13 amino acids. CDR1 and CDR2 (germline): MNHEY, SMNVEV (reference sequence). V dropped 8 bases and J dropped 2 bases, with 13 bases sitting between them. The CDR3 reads CASSFGGTYEQYF. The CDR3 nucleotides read TGTGCCAGCTCTTTTGGCGGAACCTACGAGCAGTACTTC.

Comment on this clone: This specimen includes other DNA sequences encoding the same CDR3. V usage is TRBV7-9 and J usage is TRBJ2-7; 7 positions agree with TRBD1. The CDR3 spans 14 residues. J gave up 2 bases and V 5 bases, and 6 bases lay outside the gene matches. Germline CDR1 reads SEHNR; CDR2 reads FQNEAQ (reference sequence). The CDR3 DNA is TGTGCCAGCAGCCACCGGGACAGAGCCTACGAGCAGTACTTC. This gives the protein CASSHRDRAYEQYF.